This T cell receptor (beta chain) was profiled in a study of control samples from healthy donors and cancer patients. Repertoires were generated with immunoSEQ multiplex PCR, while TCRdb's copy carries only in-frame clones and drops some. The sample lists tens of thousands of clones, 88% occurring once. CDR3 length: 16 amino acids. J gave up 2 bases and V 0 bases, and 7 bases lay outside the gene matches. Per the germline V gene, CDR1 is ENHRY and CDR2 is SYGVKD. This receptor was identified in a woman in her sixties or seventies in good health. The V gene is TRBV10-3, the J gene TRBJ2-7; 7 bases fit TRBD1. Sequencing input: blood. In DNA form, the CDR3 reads TGTGCCATCAGTGAGTCGACAGGGTTGGTTCCCTACGAGCAGTACTTC. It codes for CAISESTGLVPYEQYF.